This record looks at one T cell receptor (beta chain) sequence and its context. The CDR3 has 13 amino acids. Germline V gives CDR1 SQVTM, CDR2 ANQGSEA. RNA was extracted with the RNeasy kit, and a quantity of 0.5 to 1 ug was reverse transcribed using random hexamers. The method of amplification for TCR beta CDR3 was immunoSEQ multiplex PCR, covering 54 Vbeta and 13 Jbeta. TCRdb ran MiXCR on the immunoSEQ multiplex PCR reads and lists one entry per CDR3 protein. The data contain approximately 280,000 distinct CDR3 sequences, about 88% of them seen just once; the ten biggest clones take up about 0.11%. The record originates from a study of CD8 T cells in Susac syndrome. FACS was used to enrich TEMRA cells, whereas the CD8+ and CD4+ T cells were obtained by negative isolation.

This receptor was obtained from a human donor with multiple sclerosis. The chain uses TRBV29-1 and TRBJ1-2; 7 nucleotides align to TRBD1. The specimen was CD8+ T cells from PBMCs. This CDR3 is CNVLTGVIYGYTF. CDR3 DNA sequence: TGCAACGTATTAACAGGGGTTATCTATGGCTACACCTTC. Complete variable domain (other parts from reference TRBV29-1 and TRBJ1-2): SAVISQKPSRDICQRGTSLTIQCQVDSQVTMMFWYRQQPGQSLTLIATANQGSEATYESGFVIDKFPISRPNLTFSTLTVSNMSPEDSSIYLCNVLTGVIYGYTFGSGTRLTVV.